Listed below are T cell receptor beta chains from one sample, sequenced in a study of Graves' ophthalmopathy and Graves' hyperthyroidism. In TCRdb, the multiplex PCR reads were re-called with MiXCR into one record per CDR3 protein. The top ten clones hold more than 1.5% of a sample with some 390,000 distinct CDR3 sequences, about 16% of them seen once. Sequencing used peripheral blood. Receptors originate from a woman younger than 35 with Graves' ophthalmopathy. Both conserved end residues are part of each CDR3. The order of the fields is CDR3 DNA, CDR3 protein, D gene, clone size, J gene, V gene. A D gene is named only where the DNA matches it firmly. A clone size is listed for some rows: how often the clone was seen (once, few, many), or a class if it is expanded.

cdr3_nt: TGTGCCAGCAGTGACTCTAGCGGGAGGACAGATACGCAGTATTTT
cdr3_aa: CASSDSSGRTDTQYF
d_call: TRBD2
clone_size: many
j_call: TRBJ2-3
v_call: TRBV6-4

cdr3_nt: TGTGCCTGGAGGACCTATGGGGAGCAGTACTTC
cdr3_aa: CAWRTYGEQYF
d_call: NA
clone_size: many
j_call: TRBJ2-7
v_call: TRBV30

cdr3_nt: TGCGCCAGCAGCTTGGCCAGGGACTACGAGCAGTACTTC
cdr3_aa: CASSLARDYEQYF
d_call: NA
clone_size: many
j_call: TRBJ2-7
v_call: TRBV5-1

cdr3_nt: TGTGCCAGCACCTTATCCAAGGGGGGGAGCAATCAGCCCCAGCATTTT
cdr3_aa: CASTLSKGGSNQPQHF
d_call: NA
clone_size: many
j_call: TRBJ1-5
v_call: TRBV6-5

cdr3_nt: TGTGCCAGCAGTCCAACGACAGGGAGGATGGGCTACACCTTC
cdr3_aa: CASSPTTGRMGYTF
d_call: TRBD1
clone_size: many
j_call: TRBJ1-2
v_call: TRBV6-5

cdr3_nt: TGTGCCAGCATCTCTGGACAGTTGAACACTGAAGCTTTCTTT
cdr3_aa: CASISGQLNTEAFF
d_call: NA
clone_size: many
j_call: TRBJ1-1
v_call: TRBV6-1

cdr3_nt: TGTGCCAGTAGCTCCGGGTCAAGAGTGGCCACCGGGGAGCTGTTTTTT
cdr3_aa: CASSSGSRVATGELFF
d_call: NA
clone_size: many
j_call: TRBJ2-2
v_call: TRBV19

cdr3_nt: TGTGCCAGCACCCTAGTGGCCGGGGAGCTGTTTTTT
cdr3_aa: CASTLVAGELFF
d_call: NA
clone_size: NA
j_call: TRBJ2-2
v_call: TRBV6-1

cdr3_nt: TGTGCCAGCACCCTAGAAGGGGGCAGCTCCTATAATTCACCCCTCCACTTT
cdr3_aa: CASTLEGGSSYNSPLHF
d_call: TRBD1
clone_size: many
j_call: TRBJ1-6
v_call: TRBV6-1

cdr3_nt: TGTGCCAGCAGTTACGACAGCCGGGTGAACACTGAAGCTTTCTTT
cdr3_aa: CASSYDSRVNTEAFF
d_call: NA
clone_size: few
j_call: TRBJ1-1
v_call: TRBV6-2/TRBV6-3

cdr3_nt: TGTGCCAGCGCCCCTCGGATACTTAACACCGGGGAGCTGTTTTTT
cdr3_aa: CASAPRILNTGELFF
d_call: NA
clone_size: many
j_call: TRBJ2-2
v_call: TRBV7-2

cdr3_nt: TGTGCCAGCAGTCCGCTAGGGGCCACTGAAGCTTTCTTT
cdr3_aa: CASSPLGATEAFF
d_call: NA
clone_size: many
j_call: TRBJ1-1
v_call: TRBV7-2

cdr3_nt: TGTGCCAGCAGTGAAGATCCAGGCGTGAGGACCCAGTACTTC
cdr3_aa: CASSEDPGVRTQYF
d_call: NA
clone_size: many
j_call: TRBJ2-5
v_call: TRBV6-1

cdr3_nt: TGTGCCAGCAGTGTGGACGGAGGGGACACTGAAGCTTTCTTT
cdr3_aa: CASSVDGGDTEAFF
d_call: NA
clone_size: once
j_call: TRBJ1-1
v_call: TRBV27

cdr3_nt: TGTGCCAGCAGTGTTGGACAGAGGCGAAACGAGCAGTACTTC
cdr3_aa: CASSVGQRRNEQYF
d_call: NA
clone_size: many
j_call: TRBJ2-7
v_call: TRBV6-1

cdr3_nt: TGTGCCAGCAGCTTCCCCACGGGACAGTACCCCTACGAGCAGTACTTC
cdr3_aa: CASSFPTGQYPYEQYF
d_call: TRBD1
clone_size: many
j_call: TRBJ2-7
v_call: TRBV11-2

cdr3_nt: TGTGCCAGCAGTTCTTCCGGGACAGGGGGCTCCTATGGCTACACCTTC
cdr3_aa: CASSSSGTGGSYGYTF
d_call: TRBD1
clone_size: many
j_call: TRBJ1-2
v_call: TRBV28

cdr3_nt: TGTGCCAGGGACGGGACAGGGGGTTCACCCCTCCACTTT
cdr3_aa: CARDGTGGSPLHF
d_call: TRBD1
clone_size: NA
j_call: TRBJ1-6
v_call: TRBV7-3

cdr3_nt: TGTGCCAGCACCAGGGAAGAGACCCAGTACTTC
cdr3_aa: CASTREETQYF
d_call: NA
clone_size: many
j_call: TRBJ2-5
v_call: TRBV5-5

cdr3_nt: TGTGCCTGGAGTATTGGGGGGCTAGCGGGAAACTGGTGGCCCTACGAGCAGTACTTC
cdr3_aa: CAWSIGGLAGNWWPYEQYF
d_call: TRBD2
clone_size: few
j_call: TRBJ2-7
v_call: TRBV30

cdr3_nt: TGTGCCAGCAGCTTACCTCTCAGGGCGGGGGGGAGTTATACGCAGTATTTT
cdr3_aa: CASSLPLRAGGSYTQYF
d_call: TRBD2
clone_size: many
j_call: TRBJ2-3
v_call: TRBV11-2

cdr3_nt: TGTGCCAGCAGCTTAGGGTTGAGGGGGGTGGATGGCTACACCTTC
cdr3_aa: CASSLGLRGVDGYTF
d_call: NA
clone_size: many
j_call: TRBJ1-2
v_call: TRBV7-2

cdr3_nt: TGCAGTGCTAGAGCCGGACTGGAGACCGAGCAGTACTTC
cdr3_aa: CSARAGLETEQYF
d_call: NA
clone_size: many
j_call: TRBJ2-7
v_call: TRBV20-1

cdr3_nt: TGTGCCAGCAGCCGGGACTCCGACACTGAAGCTTTCTTT
cdr3_aa: CASSRDSDTEAFF
d_call: NA
clone_size: many
j_call: TRBJ1-1
v_call: TRBV6-5

cdr3_nt: TGTGCCAGCAGTACCCAAGGGGGGGCGGCTAATGAAAAACTGTTTTTT
cdr3_aa: CASSTQGGAANEKLFF
d_call: NA
clone_size: NA
j_call: TRBJ1-4
v_call: TRBV6-1

cdr3_nt: TGTGCCAGCAGTTACGACAGGCCGGGGTTTAGCGAGCAGTACTTC
cdr3_aa: CASSYDRPGFSEQYF
d_call: NA
clone_size: many
j_call: TRBJ2-7
v_call: TRBV6-5

cdr3_nt: TGTGCCAGCAGTTGGGAGGGAGCGGGCTCCTACGAGCAGTACTTC
cdr3_aa: CASSWEGAGSYEQYF
d_call: TRBD2
clone_size: many
j_call: TRBJ2-7
v_call: TRBV12-3/TRBV12-4

cdr3_nt: TGTGCCAGCAGCCCCCGCTGGACAGGGCAAGAGACCCAGTACTTC
cdr3_aa: CASSPRWTGQETQYF
d_call: TRBD1
clone_size: many
j_call: TRBJ2-5
v_call: TRBV7-2

cdr3_nt: TGTGCCAGCAGCTTCACCCCGGGACAGGGGGCGCCTGGGGCCAACGTCCTGACTTTC
cdr3_aa: CASSFTPGQGAPGANVLTF
d_call: TRBD1
clone_size: few
j_call: TRBJ2-6
v_call: TRBV11-1